This TCR beta chain was found in a study of blood T cell repertoires in COVID-19. Overall study: Sites across the United States, Italy and Spain contributed samples from acute and convalescent COVID-19. Nucleic acid was either cDNA or gDNA, and it came from T cells, B-cell-depleted T cells, or PBMCs.

Germline CDR1 reads MDHEN; CDR2 reads SYDVKM. The CDR3 is made up of 15 amino acids. The V and J ends lost 5 bases and 3 bases respectively, with 13 bases between them. This clone came up a few times. Sequencing used immunoSEQ multiplex PCR; TCRdb keeps in-frame clones, though not all of them. The sample carries around 700,000 clones, approximately 90% recorded once. Sequenced input: peripheral blood. The V and J genes are TRBV28 and TRBJ2-2, with a tentative D call TRBD2 (6 bases). The TCR was taken from a woman aged 18-35 years with acute or convalescent COVID-19. CDR3 sequence (DNA): TGTGCCAGCAGTACACCGGGACTCCACACCGGGGAGCTGTTTTTT. Protein sequence: CASSTPGLHTGELFF.